Listed below are T cell receptor beta chains from one sample, sequenced in a study of shared clonotypes between healthy human individuals. Data came from immunoSEQ multiplex PCR; TCRdb stores just in-frame clones and leaves some out. This table has about 520,000 clones, around 95% appearing once. The sequenced sample consisted of naive CD4+ T cells sorted from blood. Receptor source: a woman in her thirties in good health. The CDR3 runs from the conserved cysteine through the conserved F or W. D genes are given only for firm matches. A row's size may be missing; if present it is once, few, many or a size class.

clone size: once; V gene: TRBV5-8; J gene: TRBJ1-2; D gene: TRBD1; CDR3 protein: CASSPDRDYGYTF; CDR3 DNA: TGTGCCAGCAGCCCCGACAGGGACTATGGCTACACCTTC
clone size: -; V gene: TRBV2; J gene: TRBJ2-7; D gene: -; CDR3 protein: CASRLPEGEQYF; CDR3 DNA: TGTGCCAGCAGACTACCCGAGGGGGAGCAGTACTTC
clone size: -; V gene: TRBV30; J gene: TRBJ2-1; D gene: -; CDR3 protein: CACDEQFF; CDR3 DNA: TGTGCCTGCGATGAGCAGTTCTTC
clone size: -; V gene: TRBV6-1; J gene: TRBJ1-3; D gene: -; CDR3 protein: CASSEGTASGNTIYF; CDR3 DNA: TGTGCCAGCAGTGAAGGGACAGCTTCTGGAAACACCATATATTTT
clone size: -; V gene: TRBV15; J gene: TRBJ2-3; D gene: -; CDR3 protein: CATSRDSVTDTQYF; CDR3 DNA: TGTGCCACCAGCAGAGATTCGGTCACAGATACGCAGTATTTT
clone size: -; V gene: TRBV10-1; J gene: TRBJ1-1; D gene: -; CDR3 protein: CASSISLPWGSQNTEAFF; CDR3 DNA: TGCGCCAGCAGTATATCCCTTCCGTGGGGCAGCCAGAACACTGAAGCTTTCTTT
clone size: few; V gene: TRBV28; J gene: TRBJ1-5; D gene: -; CDR3 protein: CASRGQYNQPQHF; CDR3 DNA: TGTGCCAGTAGAGGACAGTACAATCAGCCCCAGCATTTT
clone size: -; V gene: TRBV5-1; J gene: TRBJ2-2; D gene: TRBD2; CDR3 protein: CASSGWRRLAGGPHGELFF; CDR3 DNA: TGCGCCAGCAGCGGGTGGAGGAGACTAGCGGGAGGGCCCCACGGGGAGCTGTTTTTT
clone size: few; V gene: TRBV6-1; J gene: TRBJ1-5; D gene: -; CDR3 protein: CASSAVQKPQHF; CDR3 DNA: TGTGCCAGCAGTGCGGTGCAGAAGCCCCAGCATTTT
clone size: -; V gene: TRBV5-4; J gene: TRBJ2-5; D gene: TRBD2; CDR3 protein: CASTKQAGTLQETQYF; CDR3 DNA: TGTGCCAGCACCAAGCAAGCGGGAACGCTCCAAGAGACCCAGTACTTC
clone size: -; V gene: TRBV5-6; J gene: TRBJ2-1; D gene: -; CDR3 protein: CASSLAGRSSYNEQFF; CDR3 DNA: TGTGCCAGCAGCTTGGCCGGTAGGAGCTCCTACAATGAGCAGTTCTTC
clone size: -; V gene: TRBV30; J gene: TRBJ2-5; D gene: TRBD2; CDR3 protein: CAWSDLAGRGQETQYF; CDR3 DNA: TGTGCCTGGAGTGATTTAGCGGGGCGGGGACAAGAGACCCAGTACTTC
clone size: -; V gene: TRBV7-9; J gene: TRBJ1-1; D gene: TRBD1; CDR3 protein: CASSYYGTGGSLNTEAFF; CDR3 DNA: TGTGCCAGCAGCTACTACGGGACAGGGGGCAGTCTGAACACTGAAGCTTTCTTT
clone size: -; V gene: TRBV28; J gene: TRBJ1-2; D gene: TRBD1; CDR3 protein: CASRTQQGDYGYTF; CDR3 DNA: TGTGCCAGCAGAACGCAGCAGGGGGACTATGGCTACACCTTC
clone size: -; V gene: TRBV5-1; J gene: TRBJ2-6; D gene: -; CDR3 protein: CASSLSRITGANVLTF; CDR3 DNA: TGCGCCAGCAGCTTGTCCCGGATCACTGGGGCCAACGTCCTGACTTTC
clone size: -; V gene: TRBV6-5; J gene: TRBJ1-5; D gene: -; CDR3 protein: CASSYRGGNQPQHF; CDR3 DNA: TGTGCCAGCAGTTACAGGGGCGGCAATCAGCCCCAGCATTTT
clone size: few; V gene: TRBV2; J gene: TRBJ2-1; D gene: TRBD2; CDR3 protein: CASTGEGLAGLIDNEQFF; CDR3 DNA: TGTGCCAGCACCGGCGAAGGACTAGCGGGACTCATAGACAATGAGCAGTTCTTC
clone size: -; V gene: TRBV4-2; J gene: TRBJ2-5; D gene: -; CDR3 protein: CASSQEMWFSGQETQYF; CDR3 DNA: TGTGCCAGCAGCCAAGAAATGTGGTTTAGCGGACAAGAGACCCAGTACTTC
clone size: -; V gene: TRBV5-5; J gene: TRBJ1-5; D gene: -; CDR3 protein: CASSLARRVGLNQPQHF; CDR3 DNA: TGTGCCAGCAGCTTGGCCCGCCGGGTGGGGCTAAATCAGCCCCAGCATTTT
clone size: -; V gene: TRBV19; J gene: TRBJ1-2; D gene: -; CDR3 protein: CASSSHPSLAYGYTF; CDR3 DNA: TGTGCCAGTAGTAGCCACCCTAGTCTTGCGTATGGCTACACCTTC
clone size: -; V gene: TRBV6-5; J gene: TRBJ2-7; D gene: TRBD1; CDR3 protein: CASSRRDSYYEQYF; CDR3 DNA: TGTGCCAGCAGTCGAAGGGACAGTTACTACGAGCAGTACTTC
clone size: -; V gene: TRBV18; J gene: TRBJ1-4; D gene: -; CDR3 protein: CASSPTDEKLFF; CDR3 DNA: TGTGCCAGCTCACCGACAGATGAAAAACTGTTTTTT
clone size: -; V gene: TRBV2; J gene: TRBJ1-1; D gene: -; CDR3 protein: CASSLLRDTEAFF; CDR3 DNA: TGTGCCAGCAGCCTTTTAAGGGACACTGAAGCTTTCTTT
clone size: -; V gene: TRBV5-1; J gene: TRBJ2-7; D gene: -; CDR3 protein: CASSLGPSVGQYEQYF; CDR3 DNA: TGCGCCAGCAGCTTGGGACCTAGCGTCGGGCAATACGAGCAGTACTTC
clone size: -; V gene: TRBV28; J gene: TRBJ2-7; D gene: -; CDR3 protein: CASTSGGASSYEQYF; CDR3 DNA: TGTGCCAGCACCTCAGGAGGCGCGAGCTCCTACGAGCAGTACTTC
clone size: -; V gene: TRBV5-6; J gene: TRBJ1-5; D gene: -; CDR3 protein: CASSLYGAVQHF; CDR3 DNA: TGTGCCAGCAGCTTGTACGGGGCAGTCCAGCATTTT
clone size: -; V gene: TRBV15; J gene: TRBJ2-1; D gene: -; CDR3 protein: CATSILSSYNEQFF; CDR3 DNA: TGTGCCACCAGTATTCTGAGCTCCTACAATGAGCAGTTCTTC
clone size: -; V gene: TRBV6-1; J gene: TRBJ1-4; D gene: TRBD1; CDR3 protein: CASSGAQGVYEKLFF; CDR3 DNA: TGTGCCAGCAGTGGCGCCCAGGGGGTTTATGAAAAACTGTTTTTT
clone size: -; V gene: TRBV5-1; J gene: TRBJ2-5; D gene: TRBD2; CDR3 protein: CASSPLTSGGGETQYF; CDR3 DNA: TGCGCCAGCAGCCCCCTGACTAGCGGGGGAGGGGAGACCCAGTACTTC